What follows are 13 T cell receptor beta chains derived from one specimen sequenced in a study of post-analysis software for immune sequencing data. Findings and caveats of the study: A few TRBV segments, TRBV5-6, TRBV5-1 and TRBV20-1 among them, were found more frequent in patients than controls.

Unique molecular identifiers were carried by the TCR beta cDNA libraries. One entry per CDR3 protein results from TCRdb running MiXCR on the PCR reads. There are about 380,000 distinct CDR3 sequences in the sample; roughly 35% occur only once, and under 15% lies in the top ten. Antigens of these TCRs are unknown. The sample consisted of blood. These receptors were taken from a girl aged 5-17 years with multiple sclerosis.

Only a few counts were recorded for this clonotype. The rearrangement links TRBV5-1 to TRBJ1-6; weak D call: TRBD1 (6 bases). The CDR3 spans 16 residues. Deletions cut 2 bases from V and 8 bases from J, with 17 bases between. Looked up from germline, CDR1 is SGHRS and CDR2 is YFSETQ. The DNA of the CDR3 is TGCGCCAGCAGCTTAGTCGGGGGCGGAGGCGATTCACCCCTCCACTTT. Amino acids: CASSLVGGGGDSPLHF.

This chain joins TRBV5-1 and TRBJ2-1; 10 bases map to TRBD2. Trimming at V came to 2 bases and at J to 12 bases, leaving 8 bases not matched to a gene. From germline, CDR1 is SGHRS and CDR2 YFSETQ. The CDR3 is made up of 14 amino acids. The CDR3, as DNA: TGCGCCAGCAGCTTAAGCGGGGGGGCCGGTGTGCAGTTCTTC. This gives the protein CASSLSGGAGVQFF.

The chain combines TRBV20-1 with TRBJ1-2, with a possible D match to TRBD1 (5 bases). The V end was cut by 6 bases, the J end by 3 bases, with 17 bases between. Germline-derived CDR1 and CDR2 are DFQATT and SNEGSKA (reference sequence). The CDR3 runs 14 residues. Here the CDR3 reads CSAPRPGTDYGYTF. CDR3 in DNA: TGCAGTGCACCGCGACCCGGGACGGACTATGGCTACACCTTC.

In DNA form, the CDR3 reads TGTGCCAGCAGCCAAGATTGGGGCGTGAGCTCCGGGGAGCTGTTTTTT. This sequence encodes CASSQDWGVSSGELFF. The rearrangement joins TRBV3-1 to TRBJ2-2; the D gene is possibly TRBD1 (5 bases). V was clipped by 0 bases and J by 6 bases, with 14 bases between them. This CDR3 is 16 amino acids long. The germline gives CDR1 LGHDT, CDR2 YNNKEL (reference sequence).

Regarding this clonotype: Compared with germline, one end of the junction differs, possibly owing to a read error. The V and J genes are TRBV12-3 or TRBV12-4 and TRBJ2-3, with D tentatively TRBD2 (5 bases). This CDR3 contains 16 residues. CDR3 loop: CASSLDGFTRTDMQYF. CDR3 nucleotide sequence: TGTGCCAGCAGTTTAGATGGGTTTACTAGAACAGATATGCAGTATTTT.

V usage is TRBV4-1 and J usage is TRBJ2-3; TRBD2 agrees at 10 bases. The CDR3 totals 15 residues. Losses at the gene ends were 0 bases for V and 8 bases for J; bases not matched to a gene: 5. In germline, CDR1 is MGHRA, CDR2 YSYEKL. DNA for the CDR3: TGCGCCAGCAGCCAAGAAGCTAGCGGGGGACGTACGCAGTATTTT. Translated, it gives CASSQEASGGRTQYF.

The chain has TRBV11-2 and TRBJ1-5; D gene unclear. From germline, CDR1 is SGHAT and CDR2 FQNNGV. V was shortened by 7 bases and J by 0 bases, with 25 bases between the two germline ends. CDR3 length: 19 residues. The CDR3 loop is CASNYRNSILFNSNQPQHF. The DNA of the CDR3 is TGTGCCAGCAATTATCGGAATTCTATCCTCTTTAATAGCAATCAGCCCCAGCATTTT. Filled out from reference TRBV11-2 and TRBJ1-5, the complete variable domain reads EAGVAQSPRYKIIEKRQSVAFWCNPISGHATLYWYQQILGQGPKLLIQFQNNGVVDDSQLPKDRFSAERLKGVDSTLKIQPAKLEDSAVYLCASNYRNSILFNSNQPQHFGDGTRLSIL.

The gene calls are TRBV20-1 and TRBJ2-1; 7 nucleotides align to TRBD1. The CDR3 has 15 amino acids. V shed 3 bases, J shed 4 bases, and the junction held 9 bases outside the gene matches. CDR1 and CDR2 from the germline V gene are DFQATT and SNEGSKA (reference sequence). This chain's CDR3 is CSASTPGTDYNEQFF. The CDR3 DNA reads TGCAGTGCTAGCACCCCCGGGACAGATTACAATGAGCAGTTCTTC.

The chain carries TRBV25-1 and TRBJ2-7; tentatively, D is TRBD1 or TRBD2 (5 bases each). V was trimmed by 5 bases and J by 0 bases, leaving 11 bases between them. This CDR3 is 14 amino acids long. Germline CDR1 and CDR2: MGHDK and SYGVNS. CDR3 amino acids: CASSRGRSSYEQYF. CDR3 in DNA: TGTGCCAGCAGTCGGGGCCGAAGCTCCTACGAGCAGTACTTC.

This clonotype was observed many times. The chain couples TRBV5-4 to TRBJ2-5; D remains ambiguous. V lost 4 bases, J lost 3 bases, and 13 bases lay in between. Germline V lookup: CDR1 SGHNT, CDR2 YYREEE (reference sequence). CDR3 size: 14 residues. The CDR3 region is CASSPLLGKETQYF. The CDR3 DNA reads TGTGCCAGCAGCCCCCTCCTGGGCAAAGAGACCCAGTACTTC.

This clonotype was counted a few times. V usage is TRBV4-1 and J usage is TRBJ1-2; maybe TRBD1 (6 bases). Germline V CDR1 and CDR2: MGHRA, YSYEKL. This CDR3 spans 14 amino acids. With 1 base removed from V and 2 bases from J, the gap between germline ends came to 8 bases. This CDR3 is CASSQVGQNYGYTF. The DNA of the CDR3 is TGCGCCAGCAGCCAAGTCGGACAGAACTATGGCTACACCTTC.

The gene calls are TRBV6-1 and TRBJ2-5; no firm D call. This CDR3 contains 15 residues. Deletions cut 2 bases from V and 5 bases from J, with 15 bases between. The germline CDR1 and CDR2 sequences are MNHNS and SASEGT. CDR3 in DNA: TGTGCCAGCAGTGAATCGGGCAGGCAGTGGGAGACCCAGTACTTC. Residues: CASSESGRQWETQYF.

The V call is TRBV7-6, the J call TRBJ2-5; 9 bases align to TRBD2. The CDR3 contains 16 residues. V dropped 0 bases and J dropped 4; count of bases not matched to a gene: 6. Germline lookup yields CDR1 SGHVS and CDR2 FNYEAQ. CDR3 in DNA: TGTGCCAGCAGCTTAGCTCTAGCGGGGAGTCGAGAGACCCAGTACTTC. Its protein is CASSLALAGSRETQYF.